The sequence of this T cell receptor (beta chain) was determined in a study of CD8 T cells in Susac syndrome. After extraction with the RNeasy kit, 0.5 to 1 ug of the RNA was reverse transcribed using random hexamers. Via MiXCR, TCRdb re-called the immunoSEQ multiplex PCR reads, giving one row per CDR3 protein. Of 350,000 to 550,000 distinct CDR3 sequences detected, around 85% appear once; the ten largest clones hold about 0.12%. Germline V lookup: CDR1 SGHRS, CDR2 YFSETQ. The ends lost 4 bases at V and 6 bases at J; junction bases unmatched: 3. The CDR3 runs to 13 residues. Sequenced: CD8+ T cells from PBMCs. This chain links TRBV5-1 with TRBJ2-1; 8 nucleotides line up with TRBD1. The TCR originated in a human donor with multiple sclerosis. Written as DNA, the CDR3 is TGCGCCAGCAGCCGAGGGACAGGCAATGAGCAGTTCTTC. Residues: CASSRGTGNEQFF.